What follows is one T cell receptor (beta chain) and its context. Trimming left V 6 bases short and J 10 bases short, with 15 bases between. Germline CDR1 reads MDHEN; CDR2 reads SYDVKM. The CDR3 sequence is 13 residues long. Patients were excluded for autoimmune disease history or systemic immunosuppression. This record comes from a study of OX40 agonist ivuxolimab in advanced cancers. Sequencing was performed with immunoSEQ multiplex PCR; in TCRdb, only in-frame clones are kept and a portion is missing. This table holds some 99,000 clones, approximately 93% found once. Sequenced material: CD4+ or CD8+ T cells sorted from blood, taken in a trial of the OX40 agonist ivuxolimab. The chain couples TRBV28 to TRBJ2-2; TRBD2 is a possible D gene (6 bases). This TCR was sampled from an adult with an advanced solid tumor such as melanoma, head and neck, liver or kidney cancer. As DNA, the CDR3 is TGTGCCAGCAGCCCTGGACTAACCCCGGAGCTGTTTTTT. It codes for CASSPGLTPELFF.